The 29 T cell receptor beta chains given below trace back to one sample, sequenced in a study of CD8+ T cells in alopecia areata. Extracted from the samples, RNA was reverse transcribed into cDNA to serve as the sequencing template. Clones were read by immunoSEQ multiplex PCR, and TCRdb kept only the in-frame ones, dropping some. The table has about 130,000 clones, approximately 49% seen once. Sequencing used CD8+ T cells sorted from blood, obtained at week 0. Receptors originate from a human donor with alopecia areata.

The V and J genes are TRBV29-1 and TRBJ2-7; TRBD2 matches at 11 bases. The CDR3 extends over 16 amino acids. V dropped 6 bases and J dropped 0; count of bases not matched to a gene: 10. Germline V lookup: CDR1 SQVTM, CDR2 ANQGSEA. The CDR3 region is CSVRLLAGGLSYEQYF. CDR3 nucleotides: TGCAGCGTCCGTCTTCTAGCGGGGGGCCTCTCCTACGAGCAGTACTTC.

The chain uses TRBV6-6 and TRBJ2-7; D remains unclear. The CDR3 has 11 amino acids. Germline V lookup: CDR1 MNHNY, CDR2 SVGAGI (reference sequence). The ends were cut back, 2 bases at V and 5 bases at J, with 4 bases in the middle. The CDR3 DNA sequence: TGTGCCAGCAGTTACACAGACGAGCAGTACTTC. Its protein is CASSYTDEQYF.

In DNA, the CDR3 is TGTGCCAGCAGTTTTGGACCGAACACCGGGGAGCTGTTTTTT. As protein: CASSFGPNTGELFF. The chain is built from TRBV6-5 and TRBJ2-2, with unresolved D. The CDR3 has 14 amino acids. Germline values: CDR1 MNHEY, CDR2 SVGAGI. The ends were cut back, 4 bases at V and 0 bases at J, with 6 bases in the middle.

The chain employs TRBV13 and TRBJ2-1; D perhaps matches TRBD1 (5 bases). In germline, CDR1 is PRHDT, CDR2 FYEKMQ (reference sequence). The CDR3 has 14 amino acids. The V gene lost 5 bases and the J gene lost 5 bases, with 13 bases spanning the gap. The CDR3 spells CASSRWGRDNEQFF. For the CDR3, the DNA is TGTGCCAGCAGCCGTTGGGGCCGGGACAATGAGCAGTTCTTC.

The genes are TRBV7-3 and TRBJ2-7; possible D gene TRBD1, 6 bases. Germline values: CDR1 SGHTA, CDR2 FQGTGA. V lost 5 bases and J lost 3, with 11 bases in between. This CDR3 spans 13 amino acids. Here the CDR3 DNA reads TGTGCCAGCAGCGAGGGGGTTGACTACGAGCAGTACTTC. Translation gives CASSEGVDYEQYF.

This clone was seen repeatedly, ten times or more. This chain connects TRBV5-1 to TRBJ2-7; no reliable D call. V gave up 4 bases and J gave up 2 bases, with 10 bases separating them. CDR1 and CDR2 (germline): SGHRS, YFSETQ. The CDR3 extends over 13 amino acids. In DNA form, the CDR3 reads TGCGCCAGCAGCCGGACCGACGCCTACGAGCAGTACTTC. Its protein is CASSRTDAYEQYF.

The V gene is TRBV5-1, the J gene TRBJ2-7; D assignment may be TRBD1 or TRBD2 (5 bases each). Deletions cut 4 bases from V and 1 base from J, with 12 bases between. Germline V CDR1 and CDR2: SGHRS, YFSETQ. This CDR3 has 14 amino acids. The CDR3 here is CASSETGRSYEQYF. The CDR3 DNA sequence: TGCGCCAGCAGCGAAACGGGACGTTCCTACGAGCAGTACTTC. The whole variable domain, remainder taken from reference TRBV5-1 and TRBJ2-7, is KAGVTQTPRYLIKTRGQQVTLSCSPISGHRSVSWYQQTPGQGLQFLFEYFSETQRNKGNFPGRFSGRQFSNSRSEMNVSTLELGDSALYLCASSETGRSYEQYFGPGTRLTVT.

This clone has only a few counts. The chain is built from TRBV29-1 and TRBJ2-1; 8 bases are a match to TRBD1. V shed 6 bases and J 6 bases; nucleotides not matched to a gene: 7. Germline CDR1 reads SQVTM; CDR2 reads ANQGSEA. The CDR3 length is 13 residues. The CDR3 coding sequence is TGCAGCGTCCCGCGGACAGGGAGCAATGAGCAGTTCTTC. It codes for CSVPRTGSNEQFF.

This clone was picked up one time. The V and J genes are TRBV6-1 and TRBJ2-7, with TRBD2 matching 8 bases. V was clipped by 7 bases and J by 7 bases; unmatched bases: 9. Germline CDR1 and CDR2: MNHNS and SASEGT. CDR3 size: 13 residues. The DNA of the CDR3 is TGTGCCAGCAAAGAACCAGGGACTAGGGAGCAGTACTTC. It translates to CASKEPGTREQYF.

The J gene is TRBJ1-2, the V gene TRBV9; TRBD1 matches at 8 bases. The CDR3 is 14 amino acids. The junction had 8 bases not matched to a gene; V was cut back by 3 bases and J by 7 bases. Germline V gene sequence: CDR1 SGDLS, CDR2 YYNGEE. The CDR3 DNA reads TGTGCCAGCAGCGGAACCCCAGGGGGCGGTGGCTACACCTTC. Its translation: CASSGTPGGGGYTF.

The chain employs TRBV4-3 and TRBJ1-1, with 7 bases fitting TRBD1. Germline CDR1 LGHNA, CDR2 YSLEER. CDR3 size: 17 residues. With V trimmed by 0 bases and J by 1 base, 8 bases remained unmatched. Here the CDR3 reads CASSQDQGQAENTEAFF. Written as DNA, the CDR3 is TGCGCCAGCAGCCAAGATCAAGGACAGGCCGAGAACACTGAAGCTTTCTTT.

The chain combines TRBV7-3 with TRBJ2-5; D is uncertain. The DNA end is more similar to TRBJ2-7, so the J call may be wrong. CDR1 and CDR2 from the germline V gene are SGHTA and FQGTGA. The CDR3 runs to 12 residues. The chain's CDR3 is CASSLGVYEQYF. The CDR3 nucleotides read TGTGCCAGCAGCTTAGGGGTCTACGAGCAGTACTTC.

V usage is TRBV5-6 and J usage is TRBJ2-1; tentatively, D is TRBD1 (6 bases). Trimming stripped 0 bases from V and 12 bases from J, with 10 bases between. This CDR3 spans 12 amino acids. The germline gives CDR1 SGHDT, CDR2 YYEEEE. CDR3 loop: CASSLGQAPQFF. CDR3 nucleotide sequence: TGTGCCAGCAGCTTGGGACAGGCGCCGCAGTTCTTC.

To note about this clone: Additional DNA sequences in this sample encode the identical CDR3. The chain links TRBV13 to TRBJ2-3; no definite D call. V was shortened by 5 bases and J by 2 bases, with 5 bases between the two germline ends. Looked up from germline, CDR1 is PRHDT and CDR2 is FYEKMQ (reference sequence). CDR3 length: 12 residues. The CDR3 sequence: CASSPSTDTQYF. CDR3 in DNA: TGTGCCAGCAGCCCGTCCACAGATACGCAGTATTTT.

This chain connects TRBV7-9 to TRBJ2-2; D not resolved. Between the trimmed V and J ends, which lost 4 bases and 8 bases, there was a span of 17 bases. The CDR3 consists of 15 residues. From germline, CDR1 is SEHNR and CDR2 FQNEAQ (reference sequence). The CDR3 DNA sequence: TGTGCCAGCAGCTCTCCGGGTTCCTTAGGTGGGGAGCTGTTTTTT. It translates to CASSSPGSLGGELFF. Looking up the rest from reference TRBV7-9 and TRBJ2-2 gives the full variable domain: DTGVSQNPRHKITKRGQNVTFRCDPISEHNRLYWYRQTLGQGPEFLTYFQNEAQLEKSRLLSDRFSAERPKGSFSTLEIQRTEQGDSAMYLCASSSPGSLGGELFFGEGSRLTVL.

This clone has just a few counts. This chain uses TRBV27 with TRBJ1-1, with D possibly matching TRBD1 (6 bases). The CDR3 covers 15 residues. Germline V lookup: CDR1 MNHEY, CDR2 SMNVEV (reference sequence). Trimming took 0 bases from V and 2 from J, leaving 10 bases between them. The CDR3 coding sequence is TGTGCCAGCAGTTTATCAGCCGGGGGCAACACTGAAGCTTTCTTT. The encoded protein is CASSLSAGGNTEAFF.

V and J are TRBV30 and TRBJ1-5; no clear D. This CDR3 comprises 12 residues. Trimming took off 1 base at V and 10 bases at J, with 11 bases between the two ends. Per the germline V gene, CDR1 is GTSNPN and CDR2 is SVGIG (reference sequence). CDR3 loop: CAWSGDSPPQHF. In DNA, the CDR3 is TGTGCCTGGAGTGGAGACTCCCCTCCCCAGCATTTT.

The chain links TRBV19 to TRBJ1-2; D not resolved. Germline values: CDR1 LNHDA, CDR2 SQIVND (reference sequence). CDR3 size: 10 residues. Trimming pared 6 bases from V and 8 bases from J, leaving 7 bases between. The DNA of the CDR3 is TGTGCCAGTAGGAAGGACGGCTACACCTTC. Amino acids: CASRKDGYTF. Using reference TRBV19 and TRBJ1-2 for the parts outside the CDR3, the full variable domain is DGGITQSPKYLFRKEGQNVTLSCEQNLNHDAMYWYRQDPGQGLRLIYYSQIVNDFQKGDIAEGYSVSREKKESFPLTVTSAQKNPTAFYLCASRKDGYTFGSGTRLTVV.

The chain couples TRBV29-1 to TRBJ2-3, with a weak D call TRBD2 (6 bases). The germline V and J ends were trimmed by 3 bases and 2 bases, with 18 bases remaining between them. There are 16 residues in the CDR3. The germline CDR1 and CDR2 sequences are SQVTM and ANQGSEA. The CDR3 loop reads CSVEHIQGLNTDTQYF. CDR3 coding DNA: TGCAGCGTTGAGCACATCCAGGGACTTAACACAGATACGCAGTATTTT.

The V and J genes are TRBV5-1 and TRBJ2-1; D gene ambiguous. Deletions cut 5 bases from V and 6 bases from J, with 6 bases between. Germline-derived CDR1 and CDR2 are SGHRS and YFSETQ. The CDR3 is made up of 11 amino acids. In DNA form, the CDR3 reads TGCGCCAGCAGTCCGGGCAATGAGCAGTTCTTC. Translation gives CASSPGNEQFF.

This clone was observed a few times. The rearrangement joins TRBV7-6 to TRBJ1-2, with D unresolved. This CDR3 has 12 residues. Trimming stripped 9 bases from V and 5 bases from J, with 13 bases between. Per the germline V gene, CDR1 is SGHVS and CDR2 is FNYEAQ. The CDR3 bases are TGTGCCAGTTCGGCAGAGGGATATGGCTACACCTTC. Protein: CASSAEGYGYTF.

J is TRBJ2-1 and V is TRBV6-5; 7 bases align to TRBD1. Germline V gives CDR1 MNHEY, CDR2 SVGAGI. The CDR3 has 12 amino acids. The V gene end was trimmed by 10 bases and the J gene end by 4 bases; junction bases not matched to a gene: 4. CDR3 loop: CATTGQYNEQFF. CDR3 DNA: TGTGCCACCACGGGACAGTACAATGAGCAGTTCTTC.

The V and J genes are TRBV4-3 and TRBJ2-7, with D tentatively TRBD1 (6 bases). Trimming pared 2 bases from V and 3 bases from J, leaving 14 bases between. The CDR3 totals 15 residues. Per germline, CDR1 LGHNA and CDR2 YSLEER. CDR3 amino acids: CASSQLTGSFYEQYF. The CDR3 DNA sequence: TGCGCCAGCAGCCAATTAACAGGGAGTTTCTACGAGCAGTACTTC.

The V and J genes are TRBV11-2 and TRBJ2-3; TRBD2 is a possible D gene (6 bases). The CDR3 is 17 residues long. V was cut by 5 bases and J by 0 bases, with 18 bases left in between. Germline V gives CDR1 SGHAT, CDR2 FQNNGV. The CDR3 spells CASSRPEDGTSTDTQYF. CDR3 DNA: TGTGCCAGCAGCCGCCCCGAGGACGGGACTAGCACAGATACGCAGTATTTT.

A few counts support this clone. The chain has TRBV6-5 and TRBJ2-5; tentatively, D is TRBD2 (5 bases). CDR1 and CDR2 (germline): MNHEY, SVGAGI. The CDR3 covers 12 residues. V lost 2 bases and J 5 bases, leaving 6 bases between the germline ends. CDR3 residues: CASSYGEETQYF. Here the CDR3 DNA reads TGTGCCAGCAGTTACGGGGAGGAGACCCAGTACTTC.

This clone has more than one count but fewer than ten. This CDR3 is CASSLSGTGDTYEQYF. For the CDR3, the DNA is TGCGCCAGCAGCTTATCCGGGACAGGGGACACCTACGAGCAGTACTTC. J is TRBJ2-7 and V is TRBV5-1; TRBD1 aligns across 10 bases. Trimming took 2 bases from V and 2 from J; bases not matched to a gene: 7. The CDR3 has 16 residues. From germline, CDR1 is SGHRS and CDR2 YFSETQ.

DNA for the CDR3: TGTGCCAGCAGTGCAAGGACAGGGGATAATTCACCCCTCCACTTT. The encoded protein is CASSARTGDNSPLHF. The rearrangement uses TRBV6-5 and TRBJ1-6; 9 nucleotides agree with TRBD1. Germline CDR1 reads MNHEY; CDR2 reads SVGAGI. The CDR3 runs to 15 residues. The V and J ends lost 5 bases and 5 bases, in that order; junction bases with no gene match: 4.

This chain uses TRBV23-1 with TRBJ1-2, with 9 nucleotides matching TRBD1. TRBV23-1 is an ORF; its function is uncertain. The CDR3 extends over 16 amino acids. V shed 0 bases and J 8 bases; nucleotides not matched to a gene: 10. CDR3 DNA: TGCGCCAGCAGTCAATCTCCGGGACAGGGAAAGATGGGCTACACCTTC. This codes for CASSQSPGQGKMGYTF.

The V call is TRBV9, the J call TRBJ2-3; D ambiguous. The V end was cut by 0 bases, the J end by 2 bases, with 7 bases between. The CDR3 is made up of 14 amino acids. Germline loops: CDR1 SGDLS, CDR2 YYNGEE. CDR3 amino acids: CASSVERATDTQYF. The CDR3 DNA follows: TGTGCCAGCAGCGTAGAAAGGGCCACAGATACGCAGTATTTT. Full variable domain (remainder filled in from reference TRBV9 and TRBJ2-3): DSGVTQTPKHLITATGQRVTLRCSPRSGDLSVYWYQQSLDQGLQFLIQYYNGEERAKGNILERFSAQQFPDLHSELNLSSLELGDSALYFCASSVERATDTQYFGPGTRLTVL.